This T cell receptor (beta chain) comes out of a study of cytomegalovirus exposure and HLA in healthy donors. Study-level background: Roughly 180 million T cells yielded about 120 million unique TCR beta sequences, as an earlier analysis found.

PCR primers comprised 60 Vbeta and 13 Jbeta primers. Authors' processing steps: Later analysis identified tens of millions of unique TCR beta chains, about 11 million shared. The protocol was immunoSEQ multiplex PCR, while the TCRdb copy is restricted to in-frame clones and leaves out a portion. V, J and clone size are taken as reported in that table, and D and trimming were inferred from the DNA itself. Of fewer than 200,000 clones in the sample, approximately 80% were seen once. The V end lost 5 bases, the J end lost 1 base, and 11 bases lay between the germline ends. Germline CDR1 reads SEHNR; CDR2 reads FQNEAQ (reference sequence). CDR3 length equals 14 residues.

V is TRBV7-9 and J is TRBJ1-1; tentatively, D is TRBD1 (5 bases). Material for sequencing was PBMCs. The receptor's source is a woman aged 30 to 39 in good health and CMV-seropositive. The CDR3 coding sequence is TGTGCCAGCAGCACCGGAGGGGAGAACACTGAAGCTTTCTTT. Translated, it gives CASSTGGENTEAFF.